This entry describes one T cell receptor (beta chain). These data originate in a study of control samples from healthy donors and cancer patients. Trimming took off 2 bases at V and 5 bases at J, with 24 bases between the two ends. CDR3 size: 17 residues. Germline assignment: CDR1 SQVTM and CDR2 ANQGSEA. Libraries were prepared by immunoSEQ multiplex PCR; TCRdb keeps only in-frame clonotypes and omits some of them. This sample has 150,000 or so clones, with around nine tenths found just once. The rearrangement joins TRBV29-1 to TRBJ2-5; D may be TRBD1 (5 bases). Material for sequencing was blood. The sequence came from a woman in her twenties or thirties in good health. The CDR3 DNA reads TGCAGCGTTGAATTCGGGCAGGGAATTACCGAAGCGGAGACCCAGTACTTC. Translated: CSVEFGQGITEAETQYF.